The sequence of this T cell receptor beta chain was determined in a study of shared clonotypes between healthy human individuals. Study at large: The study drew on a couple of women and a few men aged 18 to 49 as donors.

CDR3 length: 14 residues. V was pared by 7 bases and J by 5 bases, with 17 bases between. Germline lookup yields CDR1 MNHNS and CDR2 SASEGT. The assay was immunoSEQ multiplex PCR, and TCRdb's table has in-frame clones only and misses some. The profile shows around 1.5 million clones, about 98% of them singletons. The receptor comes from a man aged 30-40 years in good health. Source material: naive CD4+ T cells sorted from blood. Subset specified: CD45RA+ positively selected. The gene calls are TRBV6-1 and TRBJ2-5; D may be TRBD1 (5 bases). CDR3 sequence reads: CASTGQPTSETQYF. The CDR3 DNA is TGTGCCAGCACCGGACAACCAACCAGTGAGACCCAGTACTTC.